These 10 T cell receptor beta chains came from one sample sequenced in a study of shared clonotypes between healthy human individuals. Only in-frame clones appear in the TCRdb table, and some are missing; sequencing was by immunoSEQ multiplex PCR. The top ten hold approximately 0.37% of the sample, which has around 2.5 million clones, 93% seen once. The sample consisted of naive CD4+ T cells from PBMCs. Sample subset: CD45RA+ positively selected. These receptors all stem from a man between 18 and 29 years old in good health. Some clones in this sample may be carry-over from other donors' samples.

This chain joins TRBV19 and TRBJ2-1; 7 bases map to TRBD2. This CDR3 contains 15 residues. The V gene's germline CDR1 is LNHDA and CDR2 SQIVND (reference sequence). V lost 3 bases, J lost 5 bases, and 7 bases stayed unmatched. In DNA, the CDR3 is TGTGCCAGTAGTATCGGGGGGAGGGCCCACAATGAGCAGTTCTTC. Translated: CASSIGGRAHNEQFF.

This chain joins TRBV7-2 and TRBJ2-1; 13 bases fit TRBD2. V shed 7 bases, J shed 0 bases, and the junction held 9 bases outside the gene matches. The CDR3 contains 18 residues. Germline V CDR1 and CDR2: SGHTA, FQGNSA. This CDR3 reads CASTRAGTSGTSYNEQFF. The CDR3 region has the DNA TGTGCCAGCACCCGAGCAGGGACTAGCGGGACCTCCTACAATGAGCAGTTCTTC.

The chain has TRBV2 and TRBJ1-1; D ambiguous. With 6 bases removed from V and 1 base from J, the gap between germline ends came to 9 bases. Germline CDR1 is SNHLY and CDR2 is FYNNEI. The CDR3 length is 13 residues. CDR3 residues: CASRTNGNTEAFF. CDR3 DNA sequence: TGTGCCAGCAGGACCAACGGGAACACTGAAGCTTTCTTT.

V usage is TRBV28 and J usage is TRBJ1-2, with 8 bases lining up with TRBD1. Germline lookup yields CDR1 MDHEN and CDR2 SYDVKM. The CDR3 is 14 residues long. V shed 5 bases, J shed 6 bases, and the junction held 8 bases outside the gene matches. CDR3 coding DNA: TGTGCCAGCAGTCCCTACAAACAGGGGGATGGCTACACCTTC. Its protein product is CASSPYKQGDGYTF.

V and J are TRBV9 and TRBJ2-3; D perhaps matches TRBD2 (6 bases). CDR3 size: 14 residues. Germline-derived CDR1 and CDR2 are SGDLS and YYNGEE. The V end lost 3 bases, the J end lost 6 bases, and 14 bases lay between the germline ends. The CDR3 region is CASSAGGARDTQYF. CDR3 in DNA: TGTGCCAGCAGCGCCGGGGGAGCAAGGGATACGCAGTATTTT.

This clone came up once. The CDR3 protein is CASSLSRGLMDYGYTF. CDR3 DNA sequence: TGTGCCAGCAGCTTAAGTAGGGGGCTGATGGACTATGGCTACACCTTC. The rearrangement joins TRBV5-5 to TRBJ1-2; 7 nucleotides align to TRBD1. The CDR3 has 16 amino acids. From germline, CDR1 is SGHKS and CDR2 YYEKEE (reference sequence). V lost 2 bases to trimming and J lost 3 bases; unmatched junction nucleotides: 10.

This chain connects TRBV5-8 to TRBJ2-2, with 9 positions matching TRBD1. Germline-derived CDR1 and CDR2 are SGHTS and YDEGEE. Trimming at V came to 4 bases and at J to 6 bases, leaving 4 bases not matched to a gene. This CDR3 is 14 amino acids long. CDR3 nucleotide sequence: TGTGCCAGCAGCCAGGACAGGGGAGCCGGGGAGCTGTTTTTT. Protein sequence: CASSQDRGAGELFF.

The chain is built from TRBV7-2 and TRBJ2-7; 10 nucleotides line up with TRBD2. The CDR3 runs to 15 residues. J gave up 7 bases and V 5 bases, and 11 bases lay outside the gene matches. The germline CDR1 and CDR2 sequences are SGHTA and FQGNSA. CDR3 DNA sequence: TGTGCCAGCAGCCTGACTAGCGGGTCTGCCTGGGAGCAGTACTTC. This codes for CASSLTSGSAWEQYF.

CDR3 bases: TGTGCCAGCAGCTTACCCGCCGGGACACCTAGCACAGATACGCAGTATTTT. Its protein product is CASSLPAGTPSTDTQYF. The chain couples TRBV11-2 to TRBJ2-3, with D possibly being TRBD1 (6 bases). Germline V CDR1 and CDR2: SGHAT, FQNNGV. Trimming removed 2 bases from V and 0 bases from J, with 15 bases in between. The CDR3 spans 17 residues. The full variable domain, completed using reference TRBV11-2 and TRBJ2-3, is EAGVAQSPRYKIIEKRQSVAFWCNPISGHATLYWYQQILGQGPKLLIQFQNNGVVDDSQLPKDRFSAERLKGVDSTLKIQPAKLEDSAVYLCASSLPAGTPSTDTQYFGPGTRLTVL.

The genes are TRBV29-1 and TRBJ1-1, with 11 bases fitting TRBD1. Losses at the gene ends were 4 bases for V and 7 bases for J; bases not matched to a gene: 8. The CDR3 extends over 14 amino acids. Germline V lookup: CDR1 SQVTM, CDR2 ANQGSEA. The CDR3 bases are TGCAGCGTTGGTGGACAGGGGGCGATGCTTGAAGCTTTCTTT. Encoded protein: CSVGGQGAMLEAFF.